A selection of T cell receptor beta chains follows, all from one sample in a study of blood T cell repertoires in COVID-19. Produced via immunoSEQ multiplex PCR; TCRdb's table is partial and in-frame only. The data contain 330,000 or so clones, around 90% of them seen just once; the ten biggest clones take up 5%. Sample: PBMCs or T cells enriched from blood (not recorded which). The source is a man younger than 45 who had recovered from COVID-19. CDR3s include the opening cysteine and the closing phenylalanine or tryptophan. A D gene is named only where the DNA matches it firmly. Only some rows state a clone size, as once, few, many or a class for expanded clones.

V: TRBV7-2; D: NA; size: NA; J: TRBJ2-7; length: 12; CDR3: CASSRRGFEQYF; DNA: TGTGCCAGCAGCCGACGAGGGTTCGAGCAGTACTTC
V: TRBV5-8; D: TRBD1; size: NA; J: TRBJ2-1; length: 15; CDR3: CASSFWQGAVNEQFF; DNA: TGTGCCAGCAGCTTCTGGCAGGGGGCAGTTAATGAGCAGTTCTTC
V: TRBV3-1/TRBV3-2; D: TRBD2; size: NA; J: TRBJ2-7; length: 19; CDR3: CASSHPGTSGGAFLGEQYF; DNA: TGTGCCAGCAGCCACCCCGGGACTAGCGGGGGGGCTTTTCTCGGCGAGCAGTACTTC
V: TRBV6-5; D: NA; size: NA; J: TRBJ1-2; length: 13; CDR3: CASSHQGIHGYTF; DNA: TGTGCCAGCAGCCACCAGGGGATCCATGGCTACACCTTC
V: TRBV2; D: TRBD1; size: NA; J: TRBJ1-4; length: 18; CDR3: CASTPRIPNRGRNEKLFF; DNA: TGTGCCAGCACTCCCCGGATACCCAACAGGGGGCGCAATGAAAAACTGTTTTTT
V: TRBV29-1; D: TRBD2; size: NA; J: TRBJ2-7; length: 14; CDR3: CSVDLGTSGWGQYF; DNA: TGCAGCGTTGACCTCGGGACTAGCGGGTGGGGGCAGTACTTC
V: TRBV11-2; D: NA; size: NA; J: TRBJ1-2; length: 14; CDR3: CASSPLTGRYGYTF; DNA: TGTGCCAGCAGCCCATTAACAGGGCGCTATGGCTACACCTTC
V: TRBV6-1; D: TRBD1; size: NA; J: TRBJ1-1; length: 14; CDR3: CASSEWTGSTEAFF; DNA: TGTGCCAGCAGTGAATGGACAGGGAGCACTGAAGCTTTCTTT
V: TRBV30; D: NA; size: NA; J: TRBJ1-5; length: 15; CDR3: CAWSVYGGDGQPQHF; DNA: TGTGCCTGGAGTGTTTATGGAGGGGATGGACAGCCCCAGCATTTT
V: TRBV4-2; D: NA; size: NA; J: TRBJ2-3; length: 17; CDR3: CASSQVGGGQGADTQYF; DNA: TGTGCCAGCAGCCAAGTTGGCGGGGGGCAGGGGGCAGATACGCAGTATTTT
V: TRBV7-2; D: TRBD2; size: NA; J: TRBJ2-3; length: 16; CDR3: CASSPRSGGGTDTQYF; DNA: TGTGCCAGCAGCCCAAGGAGCGGGGGAGGCACAGATACGCAGTATTTT
V: TRBV3-1/TRBV3-2; D: NA; size: NA; J: TRBJ2-3; length: 15; CDR3: CASSQEGGGSDTQYF; DNA: TGTGCCAGCAGCCAAGAGGGGGGGGGCTCAGATACGCAGTATTTT
V: TRBV11-2; D: TRBD1; size: NA; J: TRBJ2-4; length: 15; CDR3: CASTLGAGGRNIQYF; DNA: TGTGCCAGCACCCTAGGCGCAGGGGGCCGAAACATTCAGTACTTC
V: TRBV6-1; D: TRBD1; size: NA; J: TRBJ1-2; length: 14; CDR3: CASSDAHRGNGYTF; DNA: TGTGCCAGCAGTGATGCCCACAGGGGGAATGGCTACACCTTC
V: TRBV24-1; D: TRBD1; size: NA; J: TRBJ1-6; length: 17; CDR3: CATSEGQASSYNSPLHF; DNA: TGTGCCACCAGTGAAGGACAGGCGAGCTCCTATAATTCACCCCTCCACTTT
V: TRBV5-1; D: TRBD2; size: NA; J: TRBJ2-5; length: 15; CDR3: CASSIGTSGGETQYF; DNA: TGCGCCAGCAGCATAGGGACTAGCGGGGGGGAGACCCAGTACTTC
V: TRBV2; D: NA; size: NA; J: TRBJ2-7; length: 11; CDR3: CASSETNGQYF; DNA: TGTGCCAGCAGTGAAACGAACGGGCAGTACTTC
V: TRBV10-3; D: TRBD1; size: NA; J: TRBJ1-6; length: 16; CDR3: CAISTDRVSYNSPLHF; DNA: TGTGCCATCAGTACTGACAGGGTGTCCTATAATTCACCCCTCCACTTT
V: TRBV28; D: TRBD1; size: NA; J: TRBJ1-4; length: 15; CDR3: CASRGTGESNEKLFF; DNA: TGTGCCAGCAGAGGGACAGGGGAGTCTAATGAAAAACTGTTTTTT
V: TRBV15; D: TRBD1; size: NA; J: TRBJ1-4; length: 15; CDR3: CATSKNRGVGEKLFF; DNA: TGTGCCACCAGCAAAAACAGGGGCGTGGGTGAAAAACTGTTTTTT
V: TRBV4-2; D: TRBD2; size: NA; J: TRBJ2-3; length: 15; CDR3: CASSQDRDYSDTQYF; DNA: TGTGCCAGCAGCCAAGATAGGGACTACTCTGATACGCAGTATTTT
V: TRBV5-1; D: NA; size: NA; J: TRBJ2-3; length: 15; CDR3: CASSFGGGAPDTQYF; DNA: TGCGCCAGCAGCTTCGGAGGGGGGGCCCCAGATACGCAGTATTTT
V: TRBV2; D: NA; size: NA; J: TRBJ2-5; length: 16; CDR3: CASSADLATLQETQYF; DNA: TGTGCCAGCAGTGCCGACTTAGCAACGCTCCAAGAGACCCAGTACTTC
V: TRBV20-1; D: TRBD2; size: once; J: TRBJ2-1; length: 16; CDR3: CSASKLAGTGGNEQFF; DNA: TGCAGTGCTAGTAAGCTAGCGGGGACGGGCGGCAATGAGCAGTTCTTC
V: TRBV27; D: NA; size: NA; J: TRBJ1-4; length: 16; CDR3: CASSTRLERGIEKLFF; DNA: TGTGCCAGCAGCACCCGGTTGGAGAGGGGGATTGAAAAACTGTTTTTT
V: TRBV2; D: TRBD1; size: NA; J: TRBJ1-5; length: 15; CDR3: CASRTDRASNQPQHF; DNA: TGTGCCAGCAGGACGGACAGGGCCAGCAATCAGCCCCAGCATTTT
V: TRBV3-1/TRBV3-2; D: NA; size: NA; J: TRBJ1-1; length: 12; CDR3: CASSHKETEAFF; DNA: TGTGCCAGCAGCCATAAGGAGACTGAAGCTTTCTTT
V: TRBV28; D: TRBD1; size: once; J: TRBJ2-6; length: 16; CDR3: CASSPGTVFGANVLTF; DNA: TGTGCCAGCAGTCCCGGGACAGTCTTTGGGGCCAACGTCCTGACTTTC
V: TRBV4-1; D: NA; size: once; J: TRBJ1-4; length: 15; CDR3: CASSHETGSNEKLFF; DNA: TGCGCCAGCAGCCACGAAACAGGGTCTAATGAAAAACTGTTTTTT
V: TRBV3-1/TRBV3-2; D: TRBD1; size: NA; J: TRBJ1-1; length: 14; CDR3: CASSPDRGRTEAFF; DNA: TGTGCCAGCAGCCCTGACAGGGGGAGGACTGAAGCTTTCTTT
V: TRBV7-9; D: TRBD2; size: NA; J: TRBJ2-3; length: 18; CDR3: CASSPGLAGAVLTDTQYF; DNA: TGTGCCAGCAGCCCCGGACTAGCGGGGGCCGTTCTCACAGATACGCAGTATTTT
V: TRBV19; D: NA; size: NA; J: TRBJ1-3; length: 15; CDR3: CASSRDSPSGNTIYF; DNA: TGTGCCAGTAGTCGGGACTCCCCCTCTGGAAACACCATATATTTT
V: TRBV18; D: NA; size: NA; J: TRBJ1-4; length: 16; CDR3: CASSPPNRATNEKLFF; DNA: TGTGCCAGCTCACCACCCAACAGAGCAACTAATGAAAAACTGTTTTTT
V: TRBV25-1; D: NA; size: NA; J: TRBJ2-7; length: 13; CDR3: CASSEASSYEQYF; DNA: TGTGCCAGCAGTGAAGCTAGTTCCTACGAGCAGTACTTC
V: TRBV6-5; D: TRBD1; size: NA; J: TRBJ1-1; length: 14; CDR3: CASSPGGEGTEAFF; DNA: TGTGCCAGCAGTCCAGGGGGAGAGGGCACTGAAGCTTTCTTT
V: TRBV7-7; D: NA; size: NA; J: TRBJ2-1; length: 13; CDR3: CASSLEGNNEQFF; DNA: TGTGCCAGCAGCTTAGAGGGGAACAATGAGCAGTTCTTC
V: TRBV9; D: TRBD1; size: NA; J: TRBJ1-3; length: 15; CDR3: CASSSQGGTGNTIYF; DNA: TGTGCCAGCAGCTCCCAGGGGGGTACTGGAAACACCATATATTTT
V: TRBV12-3/TRBV12-4; D: NA; size: NA; J: TRBJ1-2; length: 12; CDR3: CASSLNTGIGYF; DNA: TGTGCCAGCAGTTTAAACACCGGGATAGGTTACTTC
V: TRBV19; D: NA; size: NA; J: TRBJ1-2; length: 12; CDR3: CASSWTYYGYTF; DNA: TGTGCCAGCTCATGGACATACTATGGCTACACCTTC
V: TRBV6-1; D: TRBD1; size: NA; J: TRBJ1-2; length: 14; CDR3: CASSEGGTGGGYTF; DNA: TGTGCCAGCAGTGAAGGAGGGACAGGGGGCGGCTACACCTTC
V: TRBV7-8; D: NA; size: NA; J: TRBJ2-7; length: 13; CDR3: CASSYGQTYEQYF; DNA: TGTGCCAGCAGCTATGGACAGACCTACGAGCAGTACTTC
V: TRBV20-1; D: NA; size: NA; J: TRBJ1-1; length: 11; CDR3: CSARTTGLGFF; DNA: TGCAGTGCTAGAACAACAGGGTTAGGCTTCTTT
V: TRBV30; D: NA; size: NA; J: TRBJ1-5; length: 13; CDR3: CAWSVGSNQPQHF; DNA: TGTGCCTGGAGTGTCGGTAGCAATCAGCCCCAGCATTTT
V: TRBV4-1; D: TRBD1; size: NA; J: TRBJ1-6; length: 15; CDR3: CASSHGQGYNSPLHF; DNA: TGCGCCAGCAGCCACGGACAGGGGTATAATTCACCCCTCCACTTT
V: TRBV5-1; D: TRBD2; size: few; J: TRBJ2-1; length: 15; CDR3: CASSSAGGSYNEQFF; DNA: TGCGCCAGCAGCTCAGCGGGGGGCTCCTACAATGAGCAGTTCTTC
V: TRBV25-1; D: NA; size: NA; J: TRBJ1-3; length: 15; CDR3: CASSESGFRRNTIYF; DNA: TGTGCCAGCAGTGAATCAGGGTTTAGAAGAAACACCATATATTTT
V: TRBV5-1; D: NA; size: NA; J: TRBJ1-6; length: 13; CDR3: CASGGQYNSPLHF; DNA: TGCGCCAGCGGCGGACAGTATAATTCACCCCTCCACTTT
V: TRBV27; D: NA; size: NA; J: TRBJ2-2; length: 15; CDR3: CASSPLGGPTGELFF; DNA: TGTGCCAGCAGTCCCCTCGGGGGACCCACCGGGGAGCTGTTTTTT
V: TRBV28; D: TRBD2; size: NA; J: TRBJ2-1; length: 15; CDR3: CASSLGGDYYNEQFF; DNA: TGTGCCAGCAGCCTTGGGGGGGATTACTACAATGAGCAGTTCTTC
V: TRBV7-3; D: TRBD1; size: NA; J: TRBJ2-1; length: 15; CDR3: CASSLIGTQGDEQFF; DNA: TGTGCCAGCAGCTTAATTGGTACTCAGGGGGATGAGCAGTTCTTC
V: TRBV30; D: NA; size: NA; J: TRBJ1-5; length: 12; CDR3: CAWNQGNQPQHF; DNA: TGTGCCTGGAATCAGGGGAACCAGCCCCAGCATTTT
V: TRBV9; D: NA; size: once; J: TRBJ2-3; length: 13; CDR3: CASSVSSTDTQYF; DNA: TGTGCCAGCAGCGTATCTAGCACAGATACGCAGTATTTT
V: TRBV3-1/TRBV3-2; D: TRBD1; size: few; J: TRBJ1-5; length: 17; CDR3: CASSHPIRGQANQPQHF; DNA: TGTGCCAGCAGCCATCCCATAAGGGGACAGGCGAATCAGCCCCAGCATTTT
V: TRBV6-1; D: NA; size: once; J: TRBJ2-2; length: 15; CDR3: CASSEVGVWGRELFF; DNA: TGTGCCAGCAGTGAAGTTGGGGTTTGGGGGCGGGAGCTGTTTTTT
V: TRBV7-8; D: NA; size: NA; J: TRBJ1-5; length: 16; CDR3: CASSSTGQQGYQPQHF; DNA: TGTGCCAGCAGCTCAACCGGACAGCAGGGTTATCAGCCCCAGCATTTT
V: TRBV2; D: TRBD2; size: NA; J: TRBJ2-5; length: 12; CDR3: CASERGEETQYF; DNA: TGTGCCAGCGAGCGGGGGGAAGAGACCCAGTACTTC
V: TRBV30; D: TRBD1; size: NA; J: TRBJ2-2; length: 14; CDR3: CAWSTNRGTGELFF; DNA: TGTGCCTGGAGTACGAACAGGGGCACCGGGGAGCTGTTTTTT